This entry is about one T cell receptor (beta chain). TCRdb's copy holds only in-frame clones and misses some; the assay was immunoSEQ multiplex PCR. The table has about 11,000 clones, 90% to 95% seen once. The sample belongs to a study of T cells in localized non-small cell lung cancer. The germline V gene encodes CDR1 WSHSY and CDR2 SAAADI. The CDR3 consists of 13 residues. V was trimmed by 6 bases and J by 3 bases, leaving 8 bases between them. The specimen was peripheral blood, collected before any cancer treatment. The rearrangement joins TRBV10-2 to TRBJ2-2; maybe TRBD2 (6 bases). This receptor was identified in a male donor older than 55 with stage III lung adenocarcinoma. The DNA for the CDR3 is TGCGCCAGCAGCCGACTAGACACCGGGGAGCTGTTTTTT. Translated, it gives CASSRLDTGELFF.